One and the same sample provided the 9 T cell receptor beta chains below, sequenced in a study of blood T cell repertoires in COVID-19 (TCRdb year 2020). The library was made by the immunoSEQ multiplex PCR assay. TCRdb retrieved this table from immuneACCESS and kept in-frame rearrangements only. Not all clones are present; in checked studies, unresolved V genes account for under half, and no reason is known for the remainder. A total of 150,000 to 200,000 clones appear in this sample, roughly 90% of them only once. The biggest ten clones account for roughly 3.1% of the sample. Source material: peripheral blood. The receptors come from a man in his 60s with acute or convalescent COVID-19.

The chain has TRBV27 and TRBJ1-2, with 8 bases fitting TRBD1. The J segment lost 3 bases and the V segment lost 6 bases, leaving 6 bases of the junction unmatched. This CDR3 spans 14 amino acids. Germline CDR1 reads MNHEY; CDR2 reads SMNVEV (reference sequence). The CDR3 protein is CASRPGTGDYGYTF. DNA for the CDR3: TGTGCCAGCAGACCCGGGACAGGCGACTATGGCTACACCTTC.

This clone was counted a single time. CDR3 DNA: TGTGCCAGCACAGGAAAATATACCTACAATGAGCAGTTCTTC. It specifies CASTGKYTYNEQFF. J is TRBJ2-1 and V is TRBV2; D is uncertain. Per germline, CDR1 SNHLY and CDR2 FYNNEI. This CDR3 contains 14 residues. The germline V and J ends were trimmed by 7 bases and 2 bases, with 12 bases remaining between them.

The gene calls are TRBV24-1 and TRBJ1-5; D is unclear. The germline V and J ends were trimmed by 3 bases and 7 bases, with 9 bases remaining between them. CDR3 length: 13 residues. Germline lookup yields CDR1 KGHDR and CDR2 SFDVKD. In DNA, the CDR3 is TGTGCCACCAGTGATAAAAGTAGCCAGCCCCAGCATTTT. It translates to CATSDKSSQPQHF.

The chain has TRBV7-8 and TRBJ2-6, with a possible D match to TRBD1 (6 bases). The CDR3 has 17 amino acids. Germline CDR1 reads SGHVS; CDR2 reads FQNEAQ. Trimming took 8 bases from V and 2 from J, leaving 19 bases between them. The CDR3: CASHQGGVFTGANVLTF. The CDR3 DNA reads TGTGCCAGCCACCAAGGGGGAGTCTTTACTGGGGCCAACGTCCTGACTTTC.

The rearrangement uses TRBV7-8 and TRBJ1-2; possibly TRBD1 for D (6 bases). Germline-derived CDR1 and CDR2 are SGHVS and FQNEAQ. The CDR3 runs 15 residues. V lost 6 bases and J lost 3, with 17 bases in between. DNA of the CDR3: TGTGCCAGCAGTTTACTACAGGGTCTCGACTATGGCTACACCTTC. As protein: CASSLLQGLDYGYTF.

J is TRBJ1-6 and V is TRBV9; possible D gene TRBD1, 5 bases. Per germline, CDR1 SGDLS and CDR2 YYNGEE. This CDR3 comprises 15 residues. V lost 4 bases and J lost 7, with 15 bases in between. The CDR3, as DNA: TGTGCCAGCAGCCCCACCGGAGGGGAAAATTCACCCCTCCACTTT. Translation: CASSPTGGENSPLHF.

V usage is TRBV5-4 and J usage is TRBJ2-7, with a weak D call TRBD2 (5 bases). Germline values: CDR1 SGHNT, CDR2 YYREEE (reference sequence). The CDR3 sequence is 12 residues long. V lost 4 bases and J lost 4, with 9 bases in between. DNA for the CDR3: TGTGCCAGCAGCCGGGATAGATACGAGCAGTACTTC. As protein: CASSRDRYEQYF.

The chain recombines TRBV7-2 with TRBJ2-7; TRBD1 aligns across 8 bases. There are 15 residues in the CDR3. Germline V CDR1 and CDR2: SGHTA, FQGNSA. The junction had 10 bases not matched to a gene; V was cut back by 5 bases and J by 4 bases. CDR3 loop: CASSPMAGGKYEQYF. The CDR3 coding sequence is TGTGCCAGCAGCCCGATGGCAGGGGGCAAATACGAGCAGTACTTC.

This clone was found a few times. Its ends do not fully match the called genes, so a read error is possible. The V and J genes are TRBV25-1 and TRBJ1-2; 10 nucleotides line up with TRBD1. The germline V gene has CDR1 MGHDK and CDR2 SYGVNS. The CDR3 has 15 residues. In DNA form, the CDR3 reads TGTGCCAGCAGTGAATCGGGGACAGGGGACTATGGATACACCTTC. Its protein is CASSESGTGDYGYTF.